What follows are 25 T cell receptor beta chains derived from one specimen sequenced in a study of blood T cell repertoires in COVID-19. Clones were sequenced by immunoSEQ multiplex PCR, and TCRdb holds only the in-frame ones, with some missing. The repertoire consists of about 200,000 clones, with more than 75% occurring once and the leading ten covering 7% to 10%. The specimen sequenced was peripheral blood. The receptors derive from a woman older than 75 with COVID-19, enrolled during active disease.

This CDR3 reads CASSLVPRGSGEQYF. The CDR3, as DNA: TGTGCCAGCAGCTTGGTACCCAGGGGCTCGGGCGAGCAGTACTTC. The chain links TRBV5-6 to TRBJ2-7; maybe TRBD1 (6 bases). V gave up 0 bases and J gave up 6 bases, with 16 bases separating them. The length of the CDR3 is 15 residues. CDR1 is SGHDT and CDR2 is YYEEEE in the germline V gene.

The CDR3 here is CASSYQRHTEAFF. The CDR3 DNA reads as TGTGCCAGCAGTTACCAGAGGCACACTGAAGCTTTCTTT. The chain employs TRBV6-5 and TRBJ1-1, with D unclear. The CDR3 is made up of 13 amino acids. CDR1 is MNHEY and CDR2 is SVGAGI in the germline V gene. V was pared by 2 bases and J by 3 bases, with 7 bases between.

This clone was counted only a few times. The rearrangement uses TRBV20-1 and TRBJ2-1; D is undetermined. V was pared by 5 bases and J by 5 bases, with 7 bases between. This CDR3 is 11 amino acids long. Germline V CDR1 and CDR2: DFQATT, SNEGSKA (reference sequence). CDR3 residues: CSASPDNEQFF. The CDR3 DNA sequence: TGCAGTGCTTCGCCGGACAATGAGCAGTTCTTC.

The table lists this clone with a count of one. This chain joins TRBV30 and TRBJ1-1; 7 bases line up with TRBD1. The V segment lost 0 bases and the J segment 1 base; nucleotides outside the gene matches: 11. The CDR3 runs 17 residues. Germline-derived CDR1 and CDR2 are GTSNPN and SVGIG (reference sequence). The CDR3 spells CAWSVLSLGGRNTEAFF. In DNA form, the CDR3 reads TGTGCCTGGAGTGTACTGTCTTTAGGGGGCCGGAACACTGAAGCTTTCTTT.

V is TRBV10-3 and J is TRBJ1-1; tentative D call: TRBD1 (6 bases). V was pared by 7 bases and J by 1 base, with 13 bases between. The CDR3 loop spans 14 amino acids. Germline-derived CDR1 and CDR2 are ENHRY and SYGVKD. The CDR3 loop reads CAITSPDRNTEAFF. As DNA, the CDR3 is TGTGCCATCACAAGCCCGGACAGGAACACTGAAGCTTTCTTT.

This rearrangement joins TRBV5-4 to TRBJ2-5, with 13 bases aligning to TRBD2. Per germline, CDR1 SGHNT and CDR2 YYREEE (reference sequence). This CDR3 has 16 residues. J gave up 5 bases and V 4 bases, and 8 bases lay outside the gene matches. The CDR3 loop reads CASSPGLAGAWETQYF. The CDR3, as DNA: TGTGCCAGCAGCCCAGGACTAGCGGGAGCCTGGGAGACCCAGTACTTC.

The CDR3 bases are TGTGCCAGCAGCTTGGCTCCCCGTGCGGGGAGCAGGTATCCCCAGCATTTT. Its protein product is CASSLAPRAGSRYPQHF. The chain joins TRBV5-6 to TRBJ1-5, with D hard to call. Germline V gene sequence: CDR1 SGHDT, CDR2 YYEEEE. The CDR3 runs to 17 residues. V was clipped by 0 bases and J by 10 bases, with 23 bases between them.

This clone has only a few counts. The rearrangement uses TRBV2 and TRBJ2-1, with 14 bases matching TRBD2. The CDR3 sequence is 17 residues long. The V segment lost 6 bases and the J segment 8 bases; nucleotides outside the gene matches: 12. Germline V gene lookup returns CDR1 SNHLY and CDR2 FYNNEI. The CDR3 DNA follows: TGTGCCAGCAGCGATCTAAATCGACTAGCGGGGGGGGATGAGCAGTTCTTC. Translating gives CASSDLNRLAGGDEQFF.

This chain uses TRBV14 with TRBJ2-3, with 9 nucleotides matching TRBD2. The germline V gene has CDR1 SGHDN and CDR2 FVKESK. CDR3 size: 15 residues. J gave up 0 bases and V 4 bases, and 2 bases lay outside the gene matches. The CDR3 reads CASSPAGGSTDTQYF. The CDR3 coding sequence is TGTGCCAGCAGCCCCGCGGGAGGGAGCACAGATACGCAGTATTTT.

V gene TRBV2 combines with J gene TRBJ1-1, with 10 nucleotides matching TRBD1. V gave up 8 bases and J gave up 7 bases; unmatched junction bases: 10. This CDR3 is built from 14 residues. Germline V gene sequence: CDR1 SNHLY, CDR2 FYNNEI. The chain's CDR3 is CASGRQGAVGEAFF. In DNA form, the CDR3 reads TGTGCCAGCGGCCGACAGGGGGCTGTGGGTGAAGCTTTCTTT.

The CDR3 protein is CASSSDRETDTQYF. CDR3 DNA sequence: TGTGCCAGCAGCTCGGACAGGGAAACAGATACGCAGTATTTT. This rearrangement joins TRBV7-9 to TRBJ2-3; 8 nucleotides line up with TRBD1. V shed 4 bases and J 3 bases; nucleotides not matched to a gene: 3. Germline V CDR1 and CDR2: SEHNR, FQNEAQ (reference sequence). The length of the CDR3 is 14 residues. The variable domain in full, completed from reference TRBV7-9 and TRBJ2-3, reads DTGVSQNPRHKITKRGQNVTFRCDPISEHNRLYWYRQTLGQGPEFLTYFQNEAQLEKSRLLSDRFSAERPKGSFSTLEIQRTEQGDSAMYLCASSSDRETDTQYFGPGTRLTVL.

This clone appeared a few times. The gene calls are TRBV19 and TRBJ1-1; no clear D gene. The germline CDR1 and CDR2 sequences are LNHDA and SQIVND (reference sequence). This CDR3 spans 13 amino acids. V lost 5 bases and J lost 3, with 10 bases in between. CDR3: CASSVAVDTEAFF. Written as DNA, the CDR3 is TGTGCCAGTAGTGTTGCAGTGGACACTGAAGCTTTCTTT.

This clone was found once. The CDR3 region has the DNA TGTGCCAGTAGTATGAGCAGCCTAAGGGGAACCGGGGAGCTGTTTTTT. It specifies CASSMSSLRGTGELFF. V gene TRBV19 combines with J gene TRBJ2-2, with D possibly being TRBD1 (5 bases). V dropped 3 bases and J dropped 5 bases, with 16 bases sitting between them. Germline values: CDR1 LNHDA, CDR2 SQIVND (reference sequence). The CDR3 is 16 residues long.

The rearrangement links TRBV3-1 (or the pseudogene TRBV3-2) to TRBJ1-2; 7 bases are a match to TRBD1. This CDR3 has 13 amino acids. J was trimmed by 8 bases and V by 4 bases; bases with no gene match: 7. CDR1 and CDR2 (germline): LGHDT, YNNKEL (reference sequence). As DNA, the CDR3 is TGTGCCAGCAGCCCTCAGACAGGGAACGGCTACACCTTC. Translation gives CASSPQTGNGYTF.

The V and J genes are TRBV7-2 and TRBJ2-7; D perhaps matches TRBD1 (7 bases). The ends were cut back, 2 bases at V and 6 bases at J, with 17 bases in the middle. The CDR3 sequence is 15 residues long. Germline loops: CDR1 SGHTA, CDR2 FQGNSA. The CDR3 region has the DNA TGTGCCAGCAGCTTACTAGGGGGCGCGGAGGGCGAGCAGTACTTC. Translating it yields CASSLLGGAEGEQYF.

The chain links TRBV7-9 to TRBJ2-3, with 11 bases lining up with TRBD1. Germline assignment: CDR1 SEHNR and CDR2 FQNEAQ (reference sequence). After removal of 5 bases from V and 4 bases from J, the junction contained 5 bases not matched to a gene. The CDR3 runs to 15 residues. The CDR3 protein is CASSNRDRGSDTQYF. For the CDR3, the DNA is TGTGCCAGCAGCAACCGGGACAGGGGGTCAGATACGCAGTATTTT.

The rearrangement links TRBV5-1 to TRBJ1-2; 10 positions match TRBD1. V lost 5 bases, J lost 7 bases, and 14 bases stayed unmatched. The CDR3 runs 16 residues. Germline values: CDR1 SGHRS, CDR2 YFSETQ. The CDR3 sequence is CASSRTGTGEAFGYTF. CDR3 nucleotide sequence: TGCGCCAGCAGTCGTACCGGGACAGGGGAAGCCTTTGGCTACACCTTC.

V gene TRBV6-5 combines with J gene TRBJ2-7, with D possibly matching TRBD2 (6 bases). The V end was cut by 6 bases, the J end by 3 bases, with 15 bases between. Germline loops: CDR1 MNHEY, CDR2 SVGAGI. CDR3 length: 14 residues. The chain's CDR3 is CASSQDTDYYEQYF. In DNA form, the CDR3 reads TGTGCCAGCAGCCAGGACACGGACTACTACGAGCAGTACTTC.

This chain uses TRBV7-9 with TRBJ1-1, with D maybe TRBD1 (6 bases). The germline V and J ends were trimmed by 4 bases and 0 bases, with 9 bases remaining between them. This CDR3 has 14 amino acids. Germline lookup yields CDR1 SEHNR and CDR2 FQNEAQ (reference sequence). CDR3 region: CASSWGTMNTEAFF. CDR3 nucleotide sequence: TGTGCCAGCAGCTGGGGGACAATGAACACTGAAGCTTTCTTT.

CDR3 sequence: CASSIEQGRNQPQHF. DNA for the CDR3: TGTGCCAGTAGTATAGAACAGGGGCGAAATCAGCCCCAGCATTTT. The V call is TRBV19, the J call TRBJ1-5, with 7 bases fitting TRBD1. After removal of 0 bases from V and 4 bases from J, the junction contained 3 bases not matched to a gene. The CDR3 is made up of 15 amino acids. Per germline, CDR1 LNHDA and CDR2 SQIVND (reference sequence).

The rearrangement links TRBV7-8 to TRBJ2-7, with TRBD2 matching over 12 bases. J gave up 5 bases and V 6 bases, and 5 bases lay outside the gene matches. The CDR3 is 14 amino acids. The germline gives CDR1 SGHVS, CDR2 FQNEAQ. As DNA, the CDR3 is TGTGCCAGCAGGCCGACTAGCGGGAGACACGAGCAGTACTTC. This sequence encodes CASRPTSGRHEQYF.

This clone was seen more than once but under ten times. The chain combines TRBV7-3 with TRBJ1-4, with D hard to call. CDR3 size: 14 residues. The germline gives CDR1 SGHTA, CDR2 FQGTGA. V was trimmed by 2 bases and J by 3 bases, leaving 7 bases between them. Written as DNA, the CDR3 is TGTGCCAGCAGCTTAGGTGGGCCTAATGAAAAACTGTTTTTT. Protein: CASSLGGPNEKLFF.

The chain employs TRBV5-1 and TRBJ1-1; possible D gene TRBD1, 6 bases. With 6 bases removed from V and 6 bases from J, the gap between germline ends came to 21 bases. The germline gives CDR1 SGHRS, CDR2 YFSETQ. This CDR3 is built from 15 residues. DNA for the CDR3: TGCGCCAGCACCTCCGGTGGAGGGGAGGGGGCTGAAGCTTTCTTT. Translation: CASTSGGGEGAEAFF.

This chain links TRBV6-5 with TRBJ1-2; TRBD1 is a possible D gene (5 bases). Germline-derived CDR1 and CDR2 are MNHEY and SVGAGI. Trimming took off 2 bases at V and 1 base at J, with 8 bases between the two ends. The CDR3 length is 14 residues. This CDR3 reads CASSYGGINYGYTF. The DNA for the CDR3 is TGTGCCAGCAGTTACGGGGGGATTAACTATGGCTACACCTTC.

The sample holds many counts of this clone. J is TRBJ1-5 and V is TRBV18; possibly TRBD1 for D (5 bases). The CDR3 is made up of 13 amino acids. V lost 6 bases to trimming and J lost 7 bases, with 13 bases between them. Per germline, CDR1 KGHSH and CDR2 LQKENI. CDR3 protein: CASSQDGGQPQHF. As DNA, the CDR3 is TGTGCCAGCTCCCAGGACGGGGGACAGCCCCAGCATTTT.